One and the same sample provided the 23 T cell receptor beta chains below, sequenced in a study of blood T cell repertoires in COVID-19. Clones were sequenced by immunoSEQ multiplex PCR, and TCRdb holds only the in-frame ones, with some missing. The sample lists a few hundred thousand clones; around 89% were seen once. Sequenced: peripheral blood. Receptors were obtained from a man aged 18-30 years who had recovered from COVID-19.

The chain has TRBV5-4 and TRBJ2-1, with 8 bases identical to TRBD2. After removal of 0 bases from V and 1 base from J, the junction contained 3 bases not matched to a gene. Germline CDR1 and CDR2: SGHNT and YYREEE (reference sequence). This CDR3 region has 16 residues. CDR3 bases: TGTGCCAGCAGCTTGGGCGGGGGGAATTCCTACAATGAGCAGTTCTTC. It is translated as CASSLGGGNSYNEQFF.

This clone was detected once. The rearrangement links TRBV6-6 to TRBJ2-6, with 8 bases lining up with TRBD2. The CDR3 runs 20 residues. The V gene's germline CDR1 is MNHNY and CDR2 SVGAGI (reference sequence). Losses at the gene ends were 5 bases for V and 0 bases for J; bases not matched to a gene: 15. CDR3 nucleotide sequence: TGTGCCAGCAGTCCCATACGGGGGGGCAGGCTGGGCTCTGGGGCCAACGTCCTGACTTTC. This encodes CASSPIRGGRLGSGANVLTF.

Here the CDR3 reads CASSVGLAGASSYNEQFF. The CDR3 DNA sequence: TGTGCCAGCAGCGTAGGACTAGCGGGGGCCAGCTCCTACAATGAGCAGTTCTTC. The chain couples TRBV9 to TRBJ2-1; 12 positions agree with TRBD2. V lost 0 bases and J lost 0; bases outside the gene matches: 4. The germline V gene encodes CDR1 SGDLS and CDR2 YYNGEE. CDR3 length equals 18 residues.

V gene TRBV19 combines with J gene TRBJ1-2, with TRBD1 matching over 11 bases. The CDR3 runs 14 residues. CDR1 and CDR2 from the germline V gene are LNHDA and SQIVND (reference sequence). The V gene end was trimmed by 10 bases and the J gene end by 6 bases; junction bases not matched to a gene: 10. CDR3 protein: CATARTGGRDGYTF. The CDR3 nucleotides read TGTGCCACAGCCCGGACAGGGGGCCGGGATGGCTACACCTTC.

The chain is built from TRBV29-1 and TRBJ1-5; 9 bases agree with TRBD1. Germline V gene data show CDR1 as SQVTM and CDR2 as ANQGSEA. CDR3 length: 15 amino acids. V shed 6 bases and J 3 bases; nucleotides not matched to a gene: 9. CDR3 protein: CSVTVTGGFNQPQHF. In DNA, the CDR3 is TGCAGCGTAACCGTGACAGGGGGATTCAATCAGCCCCAGCATTTT.

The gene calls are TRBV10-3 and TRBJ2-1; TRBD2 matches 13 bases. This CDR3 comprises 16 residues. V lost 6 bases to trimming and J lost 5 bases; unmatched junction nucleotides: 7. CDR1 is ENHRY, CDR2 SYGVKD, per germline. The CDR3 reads CAIRILAGGPNNEQFF. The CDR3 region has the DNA TGTGCCATCAGAATACTAGCGGGAGGGCCCAACAATGAGCAGTTCTTC.

The CDR3 spells CASSNRVGSGNTIYF. CDR3 in DNA: TGTGCCAGCAGTAACAGAGTTGGCTCTGGAAACACCATATATTTT. The chain is built from TRBV6-5 and TRBJ1-3; D uncertain. This CDR3 spans 15 amino acids. Looked up from germline, CDR1 is MNHEY and CDR2 is SVGAGI. Trimming removed 5 bases from V and 0 bases from J, with 11 bases in between.

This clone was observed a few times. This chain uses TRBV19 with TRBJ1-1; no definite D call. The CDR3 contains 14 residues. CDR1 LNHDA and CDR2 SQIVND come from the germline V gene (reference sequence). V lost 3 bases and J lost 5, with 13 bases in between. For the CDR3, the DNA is TGTGCCAGTAGTATCGGTACCCCGGGTACTGAAGCTTTCTTT. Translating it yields CASSIGTPGTEAFF.

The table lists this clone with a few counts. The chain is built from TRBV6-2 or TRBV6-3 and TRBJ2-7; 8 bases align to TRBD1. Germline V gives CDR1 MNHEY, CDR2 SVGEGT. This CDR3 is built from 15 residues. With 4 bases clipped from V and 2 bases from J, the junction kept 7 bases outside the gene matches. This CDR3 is CASSSGQGLTYEQYF. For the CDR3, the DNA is TGTGCCAGCAGTTCCGGACAGGGACTTACCTACGAGCAGTACTTC.

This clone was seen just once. The CDR3 region has the DNA TGTGCCAGCAGTGAAGGTAGCGGAACAGATACGCAGTATTTT. It codes for CASSEGSGTDTQYF. The chain carries TRBV2 and TRBJ2-3; tentatively, D is TRBD2 (6 bases). Germline CDR1 and CDR2: SNHLY and FYNNEI. The CDR3 runs to 14 residues. V lost 1 base, J lost 3 bases, and 8 bases lay in between.

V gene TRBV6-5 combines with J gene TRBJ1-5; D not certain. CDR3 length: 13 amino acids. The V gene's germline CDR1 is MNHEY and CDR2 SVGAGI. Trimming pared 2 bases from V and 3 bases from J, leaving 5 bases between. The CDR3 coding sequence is TGTGCCAGCAGTTACGGGCTCAATCAGCCCCAGCATTTT. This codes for CASSYGLNQPQHF.

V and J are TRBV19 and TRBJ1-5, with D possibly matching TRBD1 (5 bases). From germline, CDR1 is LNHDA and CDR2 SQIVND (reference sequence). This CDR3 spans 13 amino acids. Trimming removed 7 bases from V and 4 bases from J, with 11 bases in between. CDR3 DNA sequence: TGTGCCAGTACCCCCGGGGGAAATCAGCCCCAGCATTTT. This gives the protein CASTPGGNQPQHF.

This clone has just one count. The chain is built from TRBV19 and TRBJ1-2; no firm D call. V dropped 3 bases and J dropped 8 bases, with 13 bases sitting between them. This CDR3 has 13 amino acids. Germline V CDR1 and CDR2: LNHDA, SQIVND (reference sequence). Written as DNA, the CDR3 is TGTGCCAGTAGTATCTTGGGAGAGAGGGGCTACACCTTC. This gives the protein CASSILGERGYTF.

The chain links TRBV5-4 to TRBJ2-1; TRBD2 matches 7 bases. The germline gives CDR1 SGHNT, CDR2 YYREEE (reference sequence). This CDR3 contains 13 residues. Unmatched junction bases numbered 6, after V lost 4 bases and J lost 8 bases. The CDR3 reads CASSPGRGDEQFF. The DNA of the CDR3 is TGTGCCAGCAGCCCTGGGAGGGGAGATGAGCAGTTCTTC.

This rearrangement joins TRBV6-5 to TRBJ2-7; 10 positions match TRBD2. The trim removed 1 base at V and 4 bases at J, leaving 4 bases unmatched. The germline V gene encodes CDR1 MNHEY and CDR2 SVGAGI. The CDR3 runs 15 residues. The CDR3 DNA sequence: TGTGCCAGCAGTTACTGGAGCGGGAGGGTTTACGAGCAGTACTTC. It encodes CASSYWSGRVYEQYF.

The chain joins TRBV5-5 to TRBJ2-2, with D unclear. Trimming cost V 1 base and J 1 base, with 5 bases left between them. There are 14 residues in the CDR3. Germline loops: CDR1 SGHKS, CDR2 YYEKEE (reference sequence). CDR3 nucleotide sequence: TGTGCCAGCAGCTTGACACAGAACACCGGGGAGCTGTTTTTT. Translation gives CASSLTQNTGELFF.

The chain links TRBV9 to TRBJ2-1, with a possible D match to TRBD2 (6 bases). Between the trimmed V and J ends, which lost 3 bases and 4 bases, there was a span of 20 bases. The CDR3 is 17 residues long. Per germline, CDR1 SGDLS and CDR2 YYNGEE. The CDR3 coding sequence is TGTGCCAGCAGCGCCATAAGCCGGGACTCAAAATACAATGAGCAGTTCTTC. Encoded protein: CASSAISRDSKYNEQFF.

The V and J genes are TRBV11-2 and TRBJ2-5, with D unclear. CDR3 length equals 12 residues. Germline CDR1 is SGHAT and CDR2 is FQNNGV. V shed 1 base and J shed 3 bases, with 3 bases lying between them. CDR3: CASSLAEETQYF. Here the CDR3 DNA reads TGTGCCAGCAGCTTAGCCGAAGAGACCCAGTACTTC.

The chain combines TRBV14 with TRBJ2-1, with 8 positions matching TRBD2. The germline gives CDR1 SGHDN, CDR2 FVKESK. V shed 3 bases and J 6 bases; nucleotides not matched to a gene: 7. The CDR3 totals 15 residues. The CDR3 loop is CASSQVGRAGNEQFF. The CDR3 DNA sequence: TGTGCCAGCAGCCAGGTCGGGAGGGCCGGCAATGAGCAGTTCTTC.

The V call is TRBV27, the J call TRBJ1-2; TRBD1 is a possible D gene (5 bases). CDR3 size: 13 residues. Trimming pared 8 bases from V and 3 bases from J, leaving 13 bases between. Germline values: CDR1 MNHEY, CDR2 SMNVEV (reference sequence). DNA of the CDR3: TGTGCCAGCGGCAGGGCCCACCACTATGGCTACACCTTC. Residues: CASGRAHHYGYTF.

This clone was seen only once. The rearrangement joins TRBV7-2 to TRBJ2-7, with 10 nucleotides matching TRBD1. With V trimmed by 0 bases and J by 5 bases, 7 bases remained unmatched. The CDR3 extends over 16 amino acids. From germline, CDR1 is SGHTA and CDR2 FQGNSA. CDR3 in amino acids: CASSLAYGDRGHEQYF. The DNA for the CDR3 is TGTGCCAGCAGCTTAGCCTATGGGGACAGGGGCCACGAGCAGTACTTC.

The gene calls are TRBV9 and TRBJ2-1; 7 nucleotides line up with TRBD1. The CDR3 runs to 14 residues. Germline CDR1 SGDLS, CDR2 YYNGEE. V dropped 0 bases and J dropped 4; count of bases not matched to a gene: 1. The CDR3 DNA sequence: TGTGCCAGCAGCGTAGGGGACAGTTACAATGAGCAGTTCTTC. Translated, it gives CASSVGDSYNEQFF.

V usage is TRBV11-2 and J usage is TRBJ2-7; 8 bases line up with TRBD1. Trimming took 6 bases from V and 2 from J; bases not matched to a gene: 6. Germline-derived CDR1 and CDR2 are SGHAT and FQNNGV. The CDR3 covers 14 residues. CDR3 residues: CASRDRGETYEQYF. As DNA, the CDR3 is TGTGCCAGCAGAGACAGGGGTGAGACCTACGAGCAGTACTTC.